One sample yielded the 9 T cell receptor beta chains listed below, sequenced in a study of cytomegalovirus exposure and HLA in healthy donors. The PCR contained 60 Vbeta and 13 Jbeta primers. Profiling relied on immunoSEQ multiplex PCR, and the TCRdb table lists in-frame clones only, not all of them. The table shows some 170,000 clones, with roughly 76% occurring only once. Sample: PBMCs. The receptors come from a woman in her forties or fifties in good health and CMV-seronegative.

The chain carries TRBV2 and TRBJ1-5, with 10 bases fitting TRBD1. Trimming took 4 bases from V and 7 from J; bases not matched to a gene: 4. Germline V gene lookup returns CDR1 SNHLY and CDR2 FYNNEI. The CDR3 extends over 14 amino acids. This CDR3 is CASSAGTGAQPQHF. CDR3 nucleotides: TGTGCCAGCAGTGCCGGGACAGGGGCCCAGCCCCAGCATTTT.

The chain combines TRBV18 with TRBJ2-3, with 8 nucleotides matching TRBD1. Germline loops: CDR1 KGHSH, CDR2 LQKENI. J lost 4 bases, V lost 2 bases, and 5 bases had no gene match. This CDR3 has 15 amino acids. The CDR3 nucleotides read TGTGCCAGCTCACCAGACAGGGGTATTCCAGATACGCAGTATTTT. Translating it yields CASSPDRGIPDTQYF.

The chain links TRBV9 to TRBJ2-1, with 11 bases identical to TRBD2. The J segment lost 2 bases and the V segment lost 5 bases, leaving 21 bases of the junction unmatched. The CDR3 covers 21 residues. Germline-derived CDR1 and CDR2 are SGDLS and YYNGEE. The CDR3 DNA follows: TGTGCCAGCAGTGACGGACAGGGAGCCACACTAGCGGGAGTGCCCTACAATGAGCAGTTCTTC. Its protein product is CASSDGQGATLAGVPYNEQFF.

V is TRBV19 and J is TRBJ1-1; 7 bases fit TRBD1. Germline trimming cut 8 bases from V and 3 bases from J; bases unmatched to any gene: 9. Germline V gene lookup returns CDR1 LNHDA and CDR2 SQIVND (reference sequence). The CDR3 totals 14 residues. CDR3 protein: CASRRSTGDTEAFF. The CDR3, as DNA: TGTGCCAGTCGGAGATCAACAGGGGACACTGAAGCTTTCTTT.

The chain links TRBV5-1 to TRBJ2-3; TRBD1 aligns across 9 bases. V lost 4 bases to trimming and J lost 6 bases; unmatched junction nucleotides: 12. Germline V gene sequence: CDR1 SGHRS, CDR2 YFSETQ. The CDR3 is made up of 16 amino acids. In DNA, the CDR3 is TGCGCCAGCAGCGCAGAGGGACAGGGTGGAGCCGATACGCAGTATTTT. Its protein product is CASSAEGQGGADTQYF.

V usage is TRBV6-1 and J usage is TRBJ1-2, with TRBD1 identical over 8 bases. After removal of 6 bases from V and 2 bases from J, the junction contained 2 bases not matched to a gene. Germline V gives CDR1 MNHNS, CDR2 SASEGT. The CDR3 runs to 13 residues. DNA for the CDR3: TGTGCCAGCAGCAGGGGGCCGAACTATGGCTACACCTTC. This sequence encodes CASSRGPNYGYTF.

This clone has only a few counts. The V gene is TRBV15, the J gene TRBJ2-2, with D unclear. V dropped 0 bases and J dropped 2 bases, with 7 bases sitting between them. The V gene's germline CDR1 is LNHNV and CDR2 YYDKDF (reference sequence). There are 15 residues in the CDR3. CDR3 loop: CATSRELLNTGELFF. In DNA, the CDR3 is TGTGCCACCAGCAGAGAGTTACTTAACACCGGGGAGCTGTTTTTT.

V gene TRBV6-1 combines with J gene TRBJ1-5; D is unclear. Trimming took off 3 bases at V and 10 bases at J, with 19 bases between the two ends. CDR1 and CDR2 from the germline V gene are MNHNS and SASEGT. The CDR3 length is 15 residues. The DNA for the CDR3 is TGTGCCAGCAGTGATGGCGTCGGAGAGGTGGTTCCCCAGCATTTT. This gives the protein CASSDGVGEVVPQHF.

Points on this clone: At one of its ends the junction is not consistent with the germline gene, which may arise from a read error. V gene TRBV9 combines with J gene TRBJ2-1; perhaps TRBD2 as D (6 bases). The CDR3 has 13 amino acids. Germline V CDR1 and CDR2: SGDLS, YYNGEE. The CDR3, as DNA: TGTGCCAGCAGCGTAGGGGACCGGGACTCCTCGGTCTTC. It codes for CASSVGDRDSSVF.